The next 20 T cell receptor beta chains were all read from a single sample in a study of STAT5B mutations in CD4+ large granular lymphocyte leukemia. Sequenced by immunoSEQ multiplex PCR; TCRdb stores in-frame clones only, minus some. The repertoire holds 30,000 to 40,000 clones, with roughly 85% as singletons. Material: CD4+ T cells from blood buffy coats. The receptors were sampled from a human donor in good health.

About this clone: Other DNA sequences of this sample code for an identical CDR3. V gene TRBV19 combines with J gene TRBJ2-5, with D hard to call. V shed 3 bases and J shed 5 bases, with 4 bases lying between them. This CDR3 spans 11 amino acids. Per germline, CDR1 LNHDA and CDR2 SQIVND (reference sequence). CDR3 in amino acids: CASSMGETQYF. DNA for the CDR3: TGTGCCAGTAGTATGGGGGAGACCCAGTACTTC. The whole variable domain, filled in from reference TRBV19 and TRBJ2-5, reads DGGITQSPKYLFRKEGQNVTLSCEQNLNHDAMYWYRQDPGQGLRLIYYSQIVNDFQKGDIAEGYSVSREKKESFPLTVTSAQKNPTAFYLCASSMGETQYFGPGTRLLVL.

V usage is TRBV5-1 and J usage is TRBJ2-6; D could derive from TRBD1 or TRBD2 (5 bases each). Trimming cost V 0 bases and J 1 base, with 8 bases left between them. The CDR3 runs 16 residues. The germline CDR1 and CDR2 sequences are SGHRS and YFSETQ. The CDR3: CASSLDWGSGANVLTF. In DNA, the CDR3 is TGCGCCAGCAGCTTGGATTGGGGGTCTGGGGCCAACGTCCTGACTTTC.

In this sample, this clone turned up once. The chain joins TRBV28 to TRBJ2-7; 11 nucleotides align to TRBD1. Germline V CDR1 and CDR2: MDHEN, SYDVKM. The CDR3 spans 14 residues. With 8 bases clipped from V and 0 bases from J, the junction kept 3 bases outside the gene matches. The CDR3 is CASSGQGVSYEQYF. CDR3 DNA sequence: TGTGCCAGCTCGGGACAGGGGGTCTCCTACGAGCAGTACTTC. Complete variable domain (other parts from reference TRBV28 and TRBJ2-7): DVKVTQSSRYLVKRTGEKVFLECVQDMDHENMFWYRQDPGLGLRLIYFSYDVKMKEKGDIPEGYSVSREKKERFSLILESASTNQTSMYLCASSGQGVSYEQYFGPGTRLTVT.

The CDR3 here is CASSPPPPTDTQYF. CDR3 DNA: TGTGCCAGCAGCCCGCCCCCGCCAACAGATACGCAGTATTTT. The chain recombines TRBV5-4 with TRBJ2-3; D ambiguous. This CDR3 spans 14 amino acids. With 4 bases removed from V and 3 bases from J, the gap between germline ends came to 12 bases. CDR1 and CDR2 from the germline V gene are SGHNT and YYREEE (reference sequence).

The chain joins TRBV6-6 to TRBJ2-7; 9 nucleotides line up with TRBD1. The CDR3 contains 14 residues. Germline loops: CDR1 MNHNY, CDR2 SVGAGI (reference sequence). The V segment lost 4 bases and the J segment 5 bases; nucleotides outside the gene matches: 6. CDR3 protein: CASSSGTGFNEQYF. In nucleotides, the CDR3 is TGTGCCAGCAGTTCCGGGACAGGGTTTAACGAGCAGTACTTC.

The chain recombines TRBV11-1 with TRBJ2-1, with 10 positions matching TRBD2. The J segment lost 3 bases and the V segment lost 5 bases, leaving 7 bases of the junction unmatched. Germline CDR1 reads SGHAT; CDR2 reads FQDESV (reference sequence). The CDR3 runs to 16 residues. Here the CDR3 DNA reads TGTGCCAGCAGCCAGAGCGGGACTAGCGACTACAATGAGCAGTTCTTC. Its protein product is CASSQSGTSDYNEQFF.

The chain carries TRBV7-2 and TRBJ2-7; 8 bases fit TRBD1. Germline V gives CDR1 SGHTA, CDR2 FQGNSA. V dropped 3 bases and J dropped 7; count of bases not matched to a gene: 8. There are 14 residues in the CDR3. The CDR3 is CASSFQGARGEQYF. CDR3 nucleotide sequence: TGTGCCAGCAGCTTCCAGGGGGCGCGAGGGGAGCAGTACTTC.

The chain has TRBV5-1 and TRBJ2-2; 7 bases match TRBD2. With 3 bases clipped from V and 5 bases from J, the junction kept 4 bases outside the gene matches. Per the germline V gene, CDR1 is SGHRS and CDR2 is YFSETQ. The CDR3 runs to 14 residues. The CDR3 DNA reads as TGCGCCAGCAGCTACCGGGGGGTGACCGGGGAGCTGTTTTTT. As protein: CASSYRGVTGELFF.

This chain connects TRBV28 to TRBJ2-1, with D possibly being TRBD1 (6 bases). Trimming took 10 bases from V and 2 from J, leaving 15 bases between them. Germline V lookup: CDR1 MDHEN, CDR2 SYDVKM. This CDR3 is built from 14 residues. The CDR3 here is CATVPGTPYNEQFF. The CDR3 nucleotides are TGTGCCACCGTTCCCGGGACACCCTACAATGAGCAGTTCTTC.

The CDR3 spells CASSENSPYGYTF. CDR3 DNA sequence: TGTGCCAGCAGTGAAAACAGCCCCTATGGCTACACCTTC. The rearrangement uses TRBV6-1 and TRBJ1-2; D gene unclear. CDR3 length: 13 amino acids. Deletions cut 2 bases from V and 4 bases from J, with 8 bases between. CDR1 and CDR2 (germline): MNHNS, SASEGT.

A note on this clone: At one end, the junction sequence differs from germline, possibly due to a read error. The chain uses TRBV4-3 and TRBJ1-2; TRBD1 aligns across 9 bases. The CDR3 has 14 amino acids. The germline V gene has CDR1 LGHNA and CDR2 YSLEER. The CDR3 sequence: CASSQGQGGDAPVF. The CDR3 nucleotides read TGCGCCAGCAGCCAGGGACAGGGAGGTGACGCGCCTGTCTTC.

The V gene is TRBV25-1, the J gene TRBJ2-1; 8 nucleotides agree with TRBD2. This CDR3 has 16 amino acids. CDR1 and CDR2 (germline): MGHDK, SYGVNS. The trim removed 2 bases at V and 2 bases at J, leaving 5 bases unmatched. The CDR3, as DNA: TGTGCCAGCAGTGAAATAGCGGGGTTAACCTACAATGAGCAGTTCTTC. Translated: CASSEIAGLTYNEQFF.

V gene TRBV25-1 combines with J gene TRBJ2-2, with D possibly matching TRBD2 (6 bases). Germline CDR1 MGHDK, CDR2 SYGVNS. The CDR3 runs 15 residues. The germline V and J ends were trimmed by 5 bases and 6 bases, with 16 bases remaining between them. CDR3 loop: CASSKGIGRSGELFF. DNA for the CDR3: TGTGCCAGCAGTAAAGGGATAGGGAGGTCCGGGGAGCTGTTTTTT.

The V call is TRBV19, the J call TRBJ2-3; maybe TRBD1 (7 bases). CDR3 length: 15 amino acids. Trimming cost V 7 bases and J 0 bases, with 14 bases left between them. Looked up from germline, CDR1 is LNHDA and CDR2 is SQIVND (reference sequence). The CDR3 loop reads CASTGGTVSTDTQYF. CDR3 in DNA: TGTGCCAGTACAGGGGGGACAGTTAGCACAGATACGCAGTATTTT.

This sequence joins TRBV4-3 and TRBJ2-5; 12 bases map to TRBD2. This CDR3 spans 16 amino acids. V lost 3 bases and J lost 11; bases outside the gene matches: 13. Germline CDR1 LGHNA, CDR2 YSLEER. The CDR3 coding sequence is TGCGCCAGCAGCCATTCCACGACTAGCGGGAGCCGTGAGCAGTACTTC. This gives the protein CASSHSTTSGSREQYF.

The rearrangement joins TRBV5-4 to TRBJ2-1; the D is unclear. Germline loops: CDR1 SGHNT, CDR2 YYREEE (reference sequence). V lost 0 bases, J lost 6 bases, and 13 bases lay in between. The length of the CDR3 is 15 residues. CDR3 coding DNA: TGTGCCAGCAGCTTGGAGGGTCCGCTGGGCAATGAGCAGTTCTTC. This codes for CASSLEGPLGNEQFF. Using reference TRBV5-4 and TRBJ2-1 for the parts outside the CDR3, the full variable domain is ETGVTQSPTHLIKTRGQQVTLRCSSQSGHNTVSWYQQALGQGPQFIFQYYREEENGRGNFPPRFSGLQFPNYSSELNVNALELDDSALYLCASSLEGPLGNEQFFGPGTRLTVL.

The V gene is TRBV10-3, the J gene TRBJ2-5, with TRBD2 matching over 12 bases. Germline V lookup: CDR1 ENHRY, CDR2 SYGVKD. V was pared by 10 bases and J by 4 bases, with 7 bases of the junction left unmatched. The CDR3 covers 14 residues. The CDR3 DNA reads TGTGCCACACAAGGACTAGCGGGACGAGAGACCCAGTACTTC. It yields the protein CATQGLAGRETQYF.

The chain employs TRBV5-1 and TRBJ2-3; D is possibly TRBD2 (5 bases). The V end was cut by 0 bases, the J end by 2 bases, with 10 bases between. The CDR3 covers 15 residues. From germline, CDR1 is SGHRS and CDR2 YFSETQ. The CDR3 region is CASSLGSDTTDTQYF. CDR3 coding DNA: TGCGCCAGCAGCTTGGGTAGCGACACCACAGATACGCAGTATTTT.

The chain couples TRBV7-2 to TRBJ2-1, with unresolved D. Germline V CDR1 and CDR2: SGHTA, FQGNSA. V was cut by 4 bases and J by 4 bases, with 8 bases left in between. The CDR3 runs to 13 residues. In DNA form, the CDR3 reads TGTGCCAGCAGCTCCGGATCTTACAATGAGCAGTTCTTC. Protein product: CASSSGSYNEQFF.

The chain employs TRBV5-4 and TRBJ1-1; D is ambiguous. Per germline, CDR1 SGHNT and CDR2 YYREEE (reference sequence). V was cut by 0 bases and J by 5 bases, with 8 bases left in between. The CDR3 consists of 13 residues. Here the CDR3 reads CASSLVGVTEAFF. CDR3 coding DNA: TGTGCCAGCAGCTTGGTTGGAGTAACTGAAGCTTTCTTT.